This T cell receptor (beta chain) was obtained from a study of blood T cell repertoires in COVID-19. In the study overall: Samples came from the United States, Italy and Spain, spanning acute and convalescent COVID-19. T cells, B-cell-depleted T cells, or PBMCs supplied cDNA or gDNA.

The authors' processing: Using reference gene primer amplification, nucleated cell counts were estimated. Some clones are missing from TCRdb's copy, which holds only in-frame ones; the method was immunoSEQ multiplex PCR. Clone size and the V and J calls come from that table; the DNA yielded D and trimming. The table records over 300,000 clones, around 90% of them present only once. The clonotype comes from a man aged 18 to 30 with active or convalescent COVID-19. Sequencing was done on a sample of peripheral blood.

CDR3 sequence reads: CASRNPDGGNYGYTF. The CDR3 nucleotides are TGTGCCAGCAGAAACCCCGACGGGGGTAACTATGGCTACACCTTC. The chain has TRBV27 and TRBJ1-2; tentatively, D is TRBD1 (5 bases). The germline gives CDR1 MNHEY, CDR2 SMNVEV (reference sequence). This CDR3 has 15 amino acids. The germline V and J ends were trimmed by 6 bases and 1 base, with 15 bases remaining between them.